The 21 T cell receptor beta chains reported below all come from one sample, sequenced in a study of molecular identifiers for immune sequencing clone quantification. TCRdb ran MiXCR on the PCR reads and lists one entry per CDR3 protein. The profile shows hundreds of thousands of distinct CDR3 sequences, about a fifth of them singletons. The material sequenced was naive CD8+ T cells from blood, with Jurkat cell RNA spiked in. Subset of the sample: FACS-sorted CD8+CD4-CCR7+CD45RA+ naive T cells. Source of these receptors: a human donor in good health. Some libraries in this study had Jurkat cell RNA spiked in.

The table lists this clonotype with many counts. The CDR3 nucleotides are TGTGCCAGCAACAGCGGGAGACTGGAGACCCAGTACTTC. This gives the protein CASNSGRLETQYF. The V and J genes are TRBV12-3 or TRBV12-4 and TRBJ2-5, with 8 bases aligning to TRBD2. CDR3 length: 13 residues. After removal of 7 bases from V and 5 bases from J, the junction contained 6 bases not matched to a gene.

This clonotype came up many times. The chain carries TRBV6-6 and TRBJ2-1; possibly TRBD1 for D (5 bases). Per germline, CDR1 MNHNY and CDR2 SVGAGI (reference sequence). The CDR3 is made up of 14 amino acids. The V gene lost 4 bases and the J gene lost 9 bases, with 16 bases spanning the gap. CDR3 in amino acids: CASSSLGRVAEQFF. DNA of the CDR3: TGTGCCAGCAGTTCCCTTGGCAGGGTAGCTGAGCAGTTCTTC.

The chain carries TRBV29-1 and TRBJ2-1; 7 nucleotides match TRBD2. The germline gives CDR1 SQVTM, CDR2 ANQGSEA. The CDR3 is made up of 16 amino acids. The V segment lost 1 base and the J segment 0 bases; nucleotides outside the gene matches: 6. This CDR3 is CSVEGGLADSYNEQFF. CDR3 DNA: TGCAGCGTTGAAGGGGGCCTAGCGGACTCCTACAATGAGCAGTTCTTC.

Many counts were recorded for this clonotype. The chain couples TRBV28 to TRBJ1-1, with D maybe TRBD1 (5 bases). With 3 bases removed from V and 1 base from J, the gap between germline ends came to 15 bases. The CDR3 totals 16 residues. Germline V gene sequence: CDR1 MDHEN, CDR2 SYDVKM. The CDR3 nucleotides read TGTGCCAGCAGTTTTCCACAGGCTCGATGGAACACTGAAGCTTTCTTT. It yields the protein CASSFPQARWNTEAFF. Combining the CDR3 with reference TRBV28 and TRBJ1-1 gives the whole variable domain DVKVTQSSRYLVKRTGEKVFLECVQDMDHENMFWYRQDPGLGLRLIYFSYDVKMKEKGDIPEGYSVSREKKERFSLILESASTNQTSMYLCASSFPQARWNTEAFFGQGTRLTVV.

This clonotype was seen at least ten times. The chain combines TRBV25-1 with TRBJ2-7, with 8 bases matching TRBD1. Germline CDR1 is MGHDK and CDR2 is SYGVNS. Trimming at V came to 5 bases and at J to 5 bases, leaving 8 bases not matched to a gene. The CDR3 is 14 residues long. CDR3 nucleotides: TGTGCCAGCAGTAGAGGACAGGGATGGGACGAGCAGTACTTC. This translates into CASSRGQGWDEQYF.

About this clonotype: A junction end diverges from the germline sequence, so it may reflect a read error. This chain uses TRBV7-9 with TRBJ2-1, with 7 bases matching TRBD1. This CDR3 has 15 residues. Germline lookup yields CDR1 SEHNR and CDR2 FQNEAQ (reference sequence). CDR3: CASSLAQGNDNEQFF. The CDR3 bases are TGTGCCAGCAGCCTAGCACAGGGGAACGACAATGAGCAGTTCTTC.

This clonotype has a count of ten or more. The chain couples TRBV5-1 to TRBJ2-5; the match to TRBD1 covers 11 bases. The CDR3 runs 20 residues. Losses at the gene ends were 0 bases for V and 1 base for J; bases not matched to a gene: 14. Germline CDR1 and CDR2: SGHRS and YFSETQ. This chain's CDR3 is CASSLEPGTGGHPGQETQYF. The CDR3, as DNA: TGCGCCAGCAGCTTGGAACCCGGGACAGGGGGACATCCAGGCCAAGAGACCCAGTACTTC.

V and J are TRBV30 and TRBJ2-3; D is unresolved. CDR3 length equals 13 residues. Per the germline V gene, CDR1 is GTSNPN and CDR2 is SVGIG (reference sequence). Deletions cut 2 bases from V and 2 bases from J, with 8 bases between. The CDR3 DNA sequence: TGTGCCTGGAGTAGGGTGACCACAGATACGCAGTATTTT. It yields the protein CAWSRVTTDTQYF.

In its sample, this clonotype was seen many times. Written as DNA, the CDR3 is TGTGCCAGCAGGGATTGGACAGGGTTTGGCATTCAGTACTTC. Translation gives CASRDWTGFGIQYF. The rearrangement uses TRBV6-2 or TRBV6-3 and TRBJ2-4; TRBD1 agrees at 8 bases. CDR1 is MNHEY, CDR2 SVGEGT, per germline. The CDR3 has 14 residues. V shed 6 bases and J 9 bases; nucleotides not matched to a gene: 10.

Remarks on this clonotype: This clone may be a read error of a much larger clone one base away. V usage is TRBV9 and J usage is TRBJ2-1, with D possibly being TRBD1 (6 bases). Germline lookup yields CDR1 SGDLS and CDR2 YYNGEE. Trimming took off 6 bases at V and 6 bases at J, with 10 bases between the two ends. CDR3 length equals 12 residues. The CDR3 region has the DNA TGTGCCAGCAATGGGGGCCTCAATGAGCAGTTCTTC. Translating gives CASNGGLNEQFF.

The CDR3 sequence is CASSYSALGGQETQYF. CDR3 sequence (DNA): TGTGCCAGCAGTTACTCGGCACTCGGGGGGCAAGAGACCCAGTACTTC. The rearrangement joins TRBV6-5 to TRBJ2-5, with 7 bases matching TRBD2. Looked up from germline, CDR1 is MNHEY and CDR2 is SVGAGI. Unmatched junction bases numbered 6, after V lost 0 bases and J lost 2 bases. The CDR3 loop spans 16 amino acids.

On this clonotype itself: Just one base apart from a much larger clone, this may be a read error. The chain employs TRBV28 and TRBJ2-1; 8 bases match TRBD2. Unmatched junction bases numbered 12, after V lost 7 bases and J lost 7 bases. This CDR3 region has 15 residues. Germline-derived CDR1 and CDR2 are MDHEN and SYDVKM. CDR3 in amino acids: CASNFGSGVFNEQFF. CDR3 DNA sequence: TGTGCCAGCAATTTTGGTAGCGGGGTATTTAATGAGCAGTTCTTC. Supplemented by reference TRBV28 and TRBJ2-1, the full variable domain reads DVKVTQSSRYLVKRTGEKVFLECVQDMDHENMFWYRQDPGLGLRLIYFSYDVKMKEKGDIPEGYSVSREKKERFSLILESASTNQTSMYLCASNFGSGVFNEQFFGPGTRLTVL.

This clonotype turned up a few times. The chain links TRBV20-1 to TRBJ2-3; the D gene is possibly TRBD2 (6 bases). Trimming shortened V by 1 base and J by 3 bases, and 14 bases separated the two germline ends. The CDR3 extends over 15 amino acids. Per the germline V gene, CDR1 is DFQATT and CDR2 is SNEGSKA (reference sequence). The CDR3 bases are TGCAGTGCTAGAGTGGAGGGAACCGCAACAGATACGCAGTATTTT. Its translation: CSARVEGTATDTQYF.

In this sample, this clonotype turned up many times. V usage is TRBV10-3 and J usage is TRBJ2-5, with D possibly matching TRBD2 (6 bases). The CDR3 is 14 residues long. The V end was cut by 8 bases, the J end by 4 bases, with 17 bases between. CDR1 and CDR2 from the germline V gene are ENHRY and SYGVKD. The CDR3 nucleotides are TGTGCCATCTCTTCGGAGGGAAACGTAGAGACCCAGTACTTC. Its translation: CAISSEGNVETQYF.

Of note for this clonotype: A much larger clone lies a single base off, so this may be a read error. The chain links TRBV12-3 or TRBV12-4 to TRBJ1-5; D ambiguous. This CDR3 has 12 amino acids. Trimming shortened V by 7 bases and J by 2 bases, and 6 bases separated the two germline ends. CDR3 loop: CASKDGNQPQHF. The DNA of the CDR3 is TGTGCCAGCAAGGACGGCAATCAGCCCCAGCATTTT.

The table lists this clonotype with many counts. The chain uses TRBV20-1 and TRBJ2-7, with D hard to call. V was cut by 5 bases and J by 6 bases, with 17 bases left in between. The CDR3 sequence is 13 residues long. Germline V CDR1 and CDR2: DFQATT, SNEGSKA (reference sequence). The DNA of the CDR3 is TGCAGTGCTTGTGGGCAGTCGAAGCCCGAGCAGTACTTC. Amino acids: CSACGQSKPEQYF.

This clonotype was seen a handful of times. This chain connects TRBV27 to TRBJ1-6; D call uncertain. CDR1 MNHEY and CDR2 SMNVEV come from the germline V gene (reference sequence). The CDR3 runs 13 residues. Trimming removed 3 bases from V and 10 bases from J, with 10 bases in between. The CDR3 spells CASSLGPGSPLHF. Here the CDR3 DNA reads TGTGCCAGCAGTTTGGGTCCGGGATCACCCCTCCACTTT.

In this sample, this clonotype turned up a few times. This chain joins TRBV12-3 or TRBV12-4 and TRBJ2-1, with TRBD2 matching over 10 bases. The CDR3 loop spans 15 amino acids. With 4 bases clipped from V and 9 bases from J, the junction kept 9 bases outside the gene matches. CDR3 region: CASSSAGTSDSEQFF. DNA for the CDR3: TGTGCCAGCAGTTCCGCCGGGACTAGCGACAGTGAGCAGTTCTTC.

Many counts were recorded for this clonotype. The rearrangement uses TRBV4-1 and TRBJ1-5; D is unresolved. CDR1 is MGHRA, CDR2 YSYEKL, per germline. The CDR3 covers 15 residues. V was cut by 1 base and J by 4 bases, with 11 bases left in between. For the CDR3, the DNA is TGCGCCAGCAGCCAAGGAAACCTTCCAAATCAGCCCCAGCATTTT. This translates into CASSQGNLPNQPQHF.

This clonotype was recorded many times. V gene TRBV9 combines with J gene TRBJ2-3, with D possibly being TRBD1 (5 bases). Germline V gives CDR1 SGDLS, CDR2 YYNGEE. The CDR3 loop spans 15 amino acids. Trimming cost V 1 base and J 5 bases, with 14 bases left between them. This chain's CDR3 is CASSVTRGHGDTQYF. CDR3 sequence (DNA): TGTGCCAGCAGCGTAACTCGAGGACACGGAGATACGCAGTATTTT.

This clonotype was observed at least ten times. The chain joins TRBV4-3 to TRBJ1-3; D not resolved. Germline CDR1 LGHNA, CDR2 YSLEER. This CDR3 region has 16 residues. V lost 0 bases and J 0 bases, leaving 9 bases between the germline ends. Written as DNA, the CDR3 is TGCGCCAGCAGCCAAGATCTACAAAACTCTGGAAACACCATATATTTT. It specifies CASSQDLQNSGNTIYF.